Following are 22 T cell receptor beta chains from one sample sequenced in a study of vaccination effects on CD4 cells after COVID-19. After expansion with viral peptide pools in the ViraFEST assay, antigen-specific CD4+ T cells were sequenced. Following 10 days of culture, CD4+ T cells were isolated. Between March and December 2020, the person had a SARS-CoV-2 infection that PCR confirmed. Sequencing used immunoSEQ multiplex PCR; TCRdb keeps in-frame clones, though not all of them. The sample yields roughly 25,000 clones, 70% to 80% seen once. These receptors have no known antigen. The input for sequencing was CD4+ T cells from PBMCs cultured with HCoV-NL63 spike peptides, taken before COVID-19 vaccination. These receptors were taken from a human donor who had a prior SARS-CoV-2 infection.

This clone has a handful of counts. This rearrangement joins TRBV6-5 to TRBJ2-7, with TRBD1 matching 7 bases. Unmatched junction bases numbered 8, after V lost 7 bases and J lost 2 bases. CDR1 and CDR2 (germline): MNHEY, SVGAGI. The CDR3 contains 14 residues. The CDR3 DNA is TGTGCCAGCACGGATGACAGGGCCCCCTACGAGCAGTACTTC. Protein product: CASTDDRAPYEQYF.

The chain couples TRBV6-5 to TRBJ1-3, with a possible D match to TRBD1 (6 bases). CDR3 length: 14 amino acids. Germline V CDR1 and CDR2: MNHEY, SVGAGI. Trimming removed 6 bases at V and 0 bases at J, with 9 bases between. The CDR3 loop reads CASRDRSSGNTIYF. The CDR3 coding sequence is TGTGCCAGCAGAGACAGGTCCTCTGGAAACACCATATATTTT.

CDR3 residues: CASSLQGADNSPLHF. CDR3 nucleotide sequence: TGTGCCAGCAGCCTACAGGGGGCCGACAATTCACCCCTCCACTTT. This chain links TRBV9 with TRBJ1-6; 9 bases agree with TRBD1. CDR3 length: 15 amino acids. With V trimmed by 4 bases and J by 7 bases, 6 bases remained unmatched. In germline, CDR1 is SGDLS, CDR2 YYNGEE.

The CDR3 DNA is TGTGCCAGCACACGCGGCTCCTACAATGAGCAGTTCTTC. This sequence encodes CASTRGSYNEQFF. The V and J genes are TRBV9 and TRBJ2-1; the D is unclear. V lost 6 bases and J lost 0, with 7 bases in between. The CDR3 runs to 13 residues. The V gene's germline CDR1 is SGDLS and CDR2 YYNGEE.

This rearrangement joins TRBV5-1 to TRBJ1-1; D is uncertain. V shed 0 bases and J shed 1 base, with 4 bases lying between them. CDR3 length: 13 residues. Germline CDR1 is SGHRS and CDR2 is YFSETQ. The CDR3 is CASSLDPNTEAFF. Here the CDR3 DNA reads TGCGCCAGCAGCTTGGACCCGAACACTGAAGCTTTCTTT.

This chain connects TRBV11-3 to TRBJ2-5, with D perhaps matching TRBD2 (5 bases). Germline V CDR1 and CDR2: SGHNT, YENEEA. Trimming took off 5 bases at V and 5 bases at J, with 15 bases between the two ends. The CDR3 covers 14 residues. The CDR3 sequence is CASSRYHSGETQYF. CDR3 bases: TGTGCCAGCAGCCGATACCACTCGGGGGAGACCCAGTACTTC.

This clone is deemed medium-sized (0.01 to 0.1%). The rearrangement links TRBV3-1 (or the pseudogene TRBV3-2) to TRBJ2-1; 10 bases agree with TRBD2. V gave up 10 bases and J gave up 12 bases; unmatched junction bases: 15. Per germline, CDR1 LGHDT and CDR2 YNNKEL (reference sequence). This CDR3 is built from 14 residues. For the CDR3, the DNA is TGTGCCACCAATCCAGGAGTGAGCGGGAGGGGGCAGTTCTTC. Its protein product is CATNPGVSGRGQFF.

The chain joins TRBV12-5 to TRBJ2-1; D may be TRBD2 (5 bases). The ends were cut back, 11 bases at V and 5 bases at J, with 16 bases in the middle. The CDR3 is made up of 13 amino acids. The germline CDR1 and CDR2 sequences are LGHNT and FRNRAP. CDR3 sequence reads: CASSFSGNNEQFF. CDR3 nucleotide sequence: TGTGCTTCCAGCTTTTCGGGGAACAATGAGCAGTTCTTC.

V gene TRBV6-6 combines with J gene TRBJ1-2; TRBD1 matches at 8 bases. CDR3 length: 14 amino acids. Germline V gives CDR1 MNHNY, CDR2 SVGAGI (reference sequence). V was clipped by 0 bases and J by 7 bases; unmatched bases: 4. This chain's CDR3 is CASSYSNRGGGYTF. CDR3 nucleotides: TGTGCCAGCAGTTACTCGAACAGGGGGGGTGGCTACACCTTC.

The chain has TRBV12-5 and TRBJ2-5, with D perhaps TRBD2 (5 bases). The length of the CDR3 is 12 residues. Germline CDR1 and CDR2: LGHNT and FRNRAP. V lost 6 bases, J lost 2 bases, and 7 bases lay in between. CDR3 DNA: TGTGCTAGTGGAGCGGCTCAAGAGACCCAGTACTTC. Its translation is CASGAAQETQYF.

This chain links TRBV10-3 with TRBJ2-3; 13 positions agree with TRBD2. Germline lookup yields CDR1 ENHRY and CDR2 SYGVKD. The CDR3 covers 18 residues. Trimming at V came to 10 bases and at J to 4 bases, leaving 17 bases not matched to a gene. The DNA for the CDR3 is TGTGCCACGGCGCCGACGGGGGAAGGACTAGCGGGGGCAGATACGCAGTATTTT. Translation gives CATAPTGEGLAGADTQYF.

The chain uses TRBV5-1 and TRBJ1-1; D uncertain. V lost 4 bases to trimming and J lost 3 bases, with 7 bases between them. This CDR3 has 12 amino acids. The germline gives CDR1 SGHRS, CDR2 YFSETQ. The CDR3 bases are TGCGCCAGCAGCCTCCCCGACACTGAAGCTTTCTTT. Amino acid sequence: CASSLPDTEAFF.

The rearrangement links TRBV2 to TRBJ2-1, with TRBD1 identical over 9 bases. The CDR3 runs to 15 residues. The V gene's germline CDR1 is SNHLY and CDR2 FYNNEI. The V gene end was trimmed by 4 bases and the J gene end by 9 bases; junction bases not matched to a gene: 10. This CDR3 reads CASSGDRVSGSEQFF. The CDR3 DNA reads as TGTGCCAGCAGTGGGGACAGGGTTAGTGGTAGTGAGCAGTTCTTC.

This clone was seen a handful of times. This chain uses TRBV6-6 with TRBJ2-7; D unresolved. Looked up from germline, CDR1 is MNHNY and CDR2 is SVGAGI (reference sequence). Between the trimmed V and J ends, which lost 2 bases and 0 bases, there was a span of 11 bases. This CDR3 is 15 amino acids long. CDR3 nucleotide sequence: TGTGCCAGCAGTTACCCGGCCCGACACTCCTACGAGCAGTACTTC. Encoded protein: CASSYPARHSYEQYF.

The chain recombines TRBV5-1 with TRBJ2-7, with 8 bases aligning to TRBD1. V lost 1 base, J lost 7 bases, and 10 bases stayed unmatched. Germline CDR1 reads SGHRS; CDR2 reads YFSETQ. The CDR3 covers 15 residues. The CDR3 region has the DNA TGCGCCAGCAGCTTGTTCAACCAGGGGGCGCAGGAGCAGTACTTC. It is translated as CASSLFNQGAQEQYF.

This clone appeared a single time. As DNA, the CDR3 is TGCGCCAGCAGCCAAGAGGTTAGCGGGAGGTTTTCTGGAGATACGCAGTATTTT. Residues: CASSQEVSGRFSGDTQYF. The V call is TRBV4-1, the J call TRBJ2-3; TRBD2 matches at 10 bases. CDR1 and CDR2 from the germline V gene are MGHRA and YSYEKL. V trimming: 0 bases; J trimming: 5 bases; junction bases outside the gene matches: 11. The CDR3 runs 18 residues.

This clone has a handful of counts. The chain employs TRBV5-4 and TRBJ1-1; D is ambiguous. The CDR3 consists of 12 residues. V was pared by 2 bases and J by 10 bases, with 12 bases between. From germline, CDR1 is SGHNT and CDR2 YYREEE (reference sequence). CDR3 DNA: TGTGCCAGCAGCTTCGGGTACCCCCCAGCTTTCTTT. As protein: CASSFGYPPAFF.

This sequence joins TRBV5-1 and TRBJ1-4; TRBD1 is a possible D gene (6 bases). This CDR3 comprises 17 residues. Trimming left V 1 base short and J 5 bases short, with 18 bases between. Germline V CDR1 and CDR2: SGHRS, YFSETQ. The CDR3 sequence: CASSLKIPGQGNEKLFF. CDR3 in DNA: TGCGCCAGCAGCTTGAAAATCCCGGGACAAGGGAATGAAAAACTGTTTTTT.

This rearrangement joins TRBV6-5 to TRBJ2-2, with 9 bases fitting TRBD2. The CDR3 contains 15 residues. Germline CDR1 MNHEY, CDR2 SVGAGI. Trimming took 8 bases from V and 3 from J; bases not matched to a gene: 7. CDR3 protein: CASASAGGDTGELFF. As DNA, the CDR3 is TGTGCCAGCGCCTCGGCGGGAGGGGACACCGGGGAGCTGTTTTTT.

J is TRBJ1-2 and V is TRBV4-3, with TRBD1 as a possible D gene (6 bases). V was clipped by 3 bases and J by 2 bases, with 10 bases between them. Per germline, CDR1 LGHNA and CDR2 YSLEER. There are 14 residues in the CDR3. The CDR3 loop is CASSHRQGNYGYTF. For the CDR3, the DNA is TGCGCCAGCAGCCATAGGCAGGGGAACTATGGCTACACCTTC.

This clone is a singleton in its sample. The CDR3 here is CASRDLGATTETQYF. The CDR3 coding sequence is TGTGCCAGCCGGGACCTGGGGGCTACGACGGAGACCCAGTACTTC. The V call is TRBV6-6, the J call TRBJ2-5, with D tentatively TRBD1 (6 bases). Trimming stripped 8 bases from V and 5 bases from J, with 21 bases between. The germline CDR1 and CDR2 sequences are MNHNY and SVGAGI (reference sequence). The length of the CDR3 is 15 residues.

The chain recombines TRBV3-1 (or the pseudogene TRBV3-2) with TRBJ1-3; possible D gene TRBD1, 6 bases. Trimming stripped 4 bases from V and 0 bases from J, with 10 bases between. Germline CDR1 LGHDT, CDR2 YNNKEL (reference sequence). The CDR3 has 15 residues. CDR3 DNA: TGTGCCAGCAGCCTCCTGGACAGCTCTGGAAACACCATATATTTT. This translates into CASSLLDSSGNTIYF.